Listed below are T cell receptor beta chains from one sample, sequenced in a study of graft-versus-host responses after intestinal transplantation. Some clones are missing from TCRdb's copy, which holds only in-frame ones; the method was immunoSEQ multiplex PCR. Here the sample spans some 120,000 clones, less than 95% being singletons. No antigen is known for these receptors. This specimen was unstimulated CD4+ T cells sorted from spleen or lymph node cells, taken before intestinal transplant. These receptors came from a human donor who received an intestinal transplant. Both conserved end residues are part of each CDR3. A D gene is named only where the DNA matches it firmly. Clone size is stated in some rows and not others, as once, few, many or a class when expanded.

d_gene	abundance	j_gene	v_gene	CDR3nt	CDR3aa
TRBD1	-	TRBJ2-7	TRBV2	TGTGCCAGCAGTAATGACAGGGCCCCCGGCGAGCAGTACTTC	CASSNDRAPGEQYF
-	-	TRBJ2-4	TRBV21-1	TGTGCCAGCAGCAGGGACAGGGGCCAAAACATTCAGTACTTC	CASSRDRGQNIQYF
TRBD1	-	TRBJ1-5	TRBV28	TGTGCCAGCAGTTTCAACAGGGGGCAGCCCCAGCATTTT	CASSFNRGQPQHF
TRBD2	once	TRBJ2-3	TRBV5-5	TGTGCCAGCAGCTTCCTAGCGGTCTTCACAGATACGCAGTATTTT	CASSFLAVFTDTQYF
-	-	TRBJ1-2	TRBV7-9	TGTGCCAGCTCGCGAGTTTTCTATGGCTACACCTTC	CASSRVFYGYTF
TRBD1	-	TRBJ1-4	TRBV18	TGTGCCAGCTCACCAGAAACGGGACAGCTGAGAAAAAATGAAAAACTGTTTTTT	CASSPETGQLRKNEKLFF
TRBD1	-	TRBJ1-1	TRBV7-2	TGTGCCAGCAGCTTAGCACGGACAGGGTTTGAAGCTTTCTTT	CASSLARTGFEAFF
-	-	TRBJ2-3	TRBV18	TGTGCCAGCGCAAAAGCTCGCACAGATACGCAGTATTTT	CASAKARTDTQYF
TRBD1	-	TRBJ1-1	TRBV7-9	TGTGCCAGCAGCTTAGGGGACAGGGGGCGGTTTGAAGCTTTCTTT	CASSLGDRGRFEAFF
TRBD2	-	TRBJ2-7	TRBV13	TGTGCCAGCAGCCCCAGCGGCGGGAGGGGCTACGAGCAGTACTTC	CASSPSGGRGYEQYF
-	once	TRBJ1-3	TRBV9	TGTGCCAGCAGCGTAGTAGACTCTGGAAACACCATATATTTT	CASSVVDSGNTIYF
-	-	TRBJ2-7	TRBV7-2	TGTGCCAGCAGCTCCTACAAGACCGGGGAGCAGTACTTC	CASSSYKTGEQYF
-	-	TRBJ1-2	TRBV6-5	TGTGCCAGCAGTTACCAAAAATACTCCAATGGCTACACCTTC	CASSYQKYSNGYTF
-	-	TRBJ1-2	TRBV28	TGTGCCAGCAGTTTGGGGCCAGCCAACTATGGCTACACCTTC	CASSLGPANYGYTF
-	once	TRBJ1-4	TRBV9	TGTGCCAGCAGCCCGAGAGAGGGAGCTAATGAAAAACTGTTTTTT	CASSPREGANEKLFF
TRBD1	-	TRBJ1-2	TRBV30	TGTGCCTGGACATCCAGGGGGCGGGATGGCTACACCTTC	CAWTSRGRDGYTF
TRBD2	once	TRBJ2-3	TRBV2	TGTGCCAGCAGTGAAGCGCGCACTAGCGGAAGCACAGATACGCAGTATTTT	CASSEARTSGSTDTQYF
TRBD1	-	TRBJ1-3	TRBV5-1	TGCGCCAGCAGCTTGGAGGGGACAGGATTTGGAAACACCATATATTTT	CASSLEGTGFGNTIYF
TRBD2	-	TRBJ2-7	TRBV14	TGTGCCAGCAGCCAAGGACTAGCGGGAGGGCACGCTTTGCGGACCCCTCTTCGGAATTACGAGCAGTACTTC	CASSQGLAGGHALRTPLRNYEQYF
-	few	TRBJ1-1	TRBV6-1	TGTGCCAGCAGGAGAATCCAAATACTTAACACTGAAGCTTTCTTT	CASRRIQILNTEAFF
-	-	TRBJ2-3	TRBV19	TGTGCCAGTCGACCCAGGTGGGGGGAGGGCACAGATACGCAGTATTTT	CASRPRWGEGTDTQYF
TRBD2	-	TRBJ2-1	TRBV7-8	TGTGCCAGCAGCTTAGAAGGACTAGCGGACAATGAGCAGTTCTTC	CASSLEGLADNEQFF
-	-	TRBJ1-2	TRBV6-1	TGTGCCAGCAGTACAGGACGGAGCTACACCTTC	CASSTGRSYTF
TRBD1	-	TRBJ1-5	TRBV27	TGTGCCAGCAGGGGACAGGGGGATAATCAGCCCCAGCATTTT	CASRGQGDNQPQHF
-	-	TRBJ2-3	TRBV11-2	TGTGCCAGCAGCTTACGAGATACGCAGTATTTT	CASSLRDTQYF
-	-	TRBJ2-1	TRBV5-1	TGCGCCAGCAGCTTGGTTGCGGGTTATTTGGATGAGCAGTTCTTC	CASSLVAGYLDEQFF
-	-	TRBJ1-2	TRBV30	TGTGCCTGGACACCTACGCATGTTAAGTATGGCTACACCTTC	CAWTPTHVKYGYTF
-	-	TRBJ2-7	TRBV21-1	TGTGCCAGCAGCAACCGACGGAGACGCACCTCCTACGAGCAGTACTTC	CASSNRRRRTSYEQYF
TRBD2	-	TRBJ2-5	TRBV6-5	TGTGCCAGCAGCCGAGGGACTAGCGGCCAAGAGACCCAGTACTTC	CASSRGTSGQETQYF
-	-	TRBJ1-1	TRBV30	TGTGCCTGGAGGAACAGGGTGGACACTGAAGCTTTCTTT	CAWRNRVDTEAFF
TRBD2	-	TRBJ2-3	TRBV5-1	TGCGCCAGCAGCCCCGGACTAGCGGTCACAGATACGCAGTATTTT	CASSPGLAVTDTQYF
-	-	TRBJ1-3	TRBV29-1	TGCAGCGTTGAAGTTGCGGGGACTGGAAACACCATATATTTT	CSVEVAGTGNTIYF
-	-	TRBJ1-4	TRBV5-1	TGCGCCAGCAGCCAGGGTGGTACTGCAACTAATGAAAAACTGTTTTTT	CASSQGGTATNEKLFF
TRBD1	-	TRBJ1-2	TRBV27	TGTGCCAGCAGTTTAGTTGGAGACAGGGTTAACTATGGCTACACCTTC	CASSLVGDRVNYGYTF
TRBD2	-	TRBJ2-2	TRBV5-1	TGCGCCAGCAGCTTGATTAGCGGGAGGACCCTCACCGGGGAGCTGTTTTTT	CASSLISGRTLTGELFF
TRBD2	-	TRBJ2-3	TRBV19	TGTGCCAGTAGTGTCGCCGGGACTAGCGGGAGGGCCGATACGCAGTATTTT	CASSVAGTSGRADTQYF
-	-	TRBJ1-1	TRBV10-2	TGCGCCAGCAGTAACCAGGGAGGGACTGAAGCTTTCTTT	CASSNQGGTEAFF
TRBD1	few	TRBJ2-5	TRBV6-5	TGTGCCAGCAGTTACCGGCCGGGACAGGGAGGAGAGACCCAGTACTTC	CASSYRPGQGGETQYF
-	-	TRBJ2-5	TRBV5-4	TGTGCCAGCAGCTTGCATAGCGGCAAAGAGACCCAGTACTTC	CASSLHSGKETQYF
TRBD2	-	TRBJ2-1	TRBV7-7	TGTGCCAGCAGCCCCGGGACTAGCGGGGGGGCGAGTGAGCAGTTCTTC	CASSPGTSGGASEQFF
-	-	TRBJ1-5	TRBV5-3	TGTGCCAGAGGGCGTCAAGCCCGAGGGAATCAGCCCCAGCATTTT	CARGRQARGNQPQHF
TRBD1	-	TRBJ1-3	TRBV9	TGTGCCAGCAGCACCGGGACAGGGGGCAAAAACACCATATATTTT	CASSTGTGGKNTIYF
-	-	TRBJ2-5	TRBV5-1	TGCGCCAGCAGCTTGGCGGGTCGGACACTAGAGACCCAGTACTTC	CASSLAGRTLETQYF
TRBD2	-	TRBJ2-2	TRBV5-1	TGCGCCAGCAGCTTTGAGACTAGCCGACCGAACACCGGGGAGCTGTTTTTT	CASSFETSRPNTGELFF
-	-	TRBJ2-7	TRBV28	TGTGCCAGCAGTTTCGAAAACTACTACTACGAGCAGTACTTC	CASSFENYYYEQYF
-	-	TRBJ1-1	TRBV5-5	TGTGCCAGCAACCCAGGGGCCGTTCACACTGAAGCTTTCTTT	CASNPGAVHTEAFF